This T cell receptor (beta chain) stems from a study of blood T cell repertoires in COVID-19. Some clones are missing from TCRdb's copy, which holds only in-frame ones; the method was immunoSEQ multiplex PCR. The sample consists of more than 75,000 clones, about 80% of them appearing once. The sample was peripheral blood. This receptor was identified in a human donor in a cohort sampled during active COVID-19.

The CDR3 loop is CASSQRGPNTEAFF. The DNA for the CDR3 is TGTGCCAGCAGCCAGCGGGGTCCGAACACTGAAGCTTTCTTT. V is TRBV3-1 (or the pseudogene TRBV3-2) and J is TRBJ1-1, with no clear D. The germline V gene encodes CDR1 LGHDT and CDR2 YNNKEL (reference sequence). The CDR3 sequence is 14 residues long. V lost 3 bases and J lost 1, with 9 bases in between.